This paragraph reports one T cell receptor (beta chain). What it binds is not known. TCRdb's table, derived via immunoSEQ multiplex PCR, lists solely in-frame clones and lacks some. The table has 2 million to 2.5 million clones, nearly 97% seen once. The donors, all of them Caucasian adults, lived in Nashville, Tennessee. The data derive from a study of shared clonotypes between healthy human individuals. Broader study findings: Although depth was large, rarefaction showed that sequencing of the sorted subsets was incomplete.

CDR1 is MNHEY, CDR2 SVGAGI, per germline. Trimming left V 8 bases short and J 2 bases short, with 9 bases between. CDR3 size: 12 residues. The material sequenced was naive CD4+ T cells sorted from blood. The sample's subset: CD45RA+ positively selected. V is TRBV6-5 and J is TRBJ1-1; D is uncertain. The receptor's source is a man younger than 35 in good health. The chain's CDR3 is CASGSTNTEAFF. CDR3 nucleotide sequence: TGTGCCAGCGGTAGTACTAACACTGAAGCTTTCTTT.